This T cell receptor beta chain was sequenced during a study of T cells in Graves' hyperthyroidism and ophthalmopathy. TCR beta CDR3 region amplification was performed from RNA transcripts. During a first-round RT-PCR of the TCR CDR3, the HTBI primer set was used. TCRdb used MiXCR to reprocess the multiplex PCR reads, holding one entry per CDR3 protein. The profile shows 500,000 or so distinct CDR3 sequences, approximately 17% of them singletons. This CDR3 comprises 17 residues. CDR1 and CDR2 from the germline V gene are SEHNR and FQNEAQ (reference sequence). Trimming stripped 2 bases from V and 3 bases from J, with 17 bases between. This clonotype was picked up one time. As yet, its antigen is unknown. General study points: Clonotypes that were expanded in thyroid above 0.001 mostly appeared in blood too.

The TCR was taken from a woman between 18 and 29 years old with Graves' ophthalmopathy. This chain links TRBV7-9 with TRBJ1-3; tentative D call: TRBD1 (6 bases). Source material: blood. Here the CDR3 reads CASSLTRGGLNGNTIYF. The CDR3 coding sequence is TGTGCCAGCAGCTTAACCAGAGGGGGATTGAATGGAAACACCATATATTTT.